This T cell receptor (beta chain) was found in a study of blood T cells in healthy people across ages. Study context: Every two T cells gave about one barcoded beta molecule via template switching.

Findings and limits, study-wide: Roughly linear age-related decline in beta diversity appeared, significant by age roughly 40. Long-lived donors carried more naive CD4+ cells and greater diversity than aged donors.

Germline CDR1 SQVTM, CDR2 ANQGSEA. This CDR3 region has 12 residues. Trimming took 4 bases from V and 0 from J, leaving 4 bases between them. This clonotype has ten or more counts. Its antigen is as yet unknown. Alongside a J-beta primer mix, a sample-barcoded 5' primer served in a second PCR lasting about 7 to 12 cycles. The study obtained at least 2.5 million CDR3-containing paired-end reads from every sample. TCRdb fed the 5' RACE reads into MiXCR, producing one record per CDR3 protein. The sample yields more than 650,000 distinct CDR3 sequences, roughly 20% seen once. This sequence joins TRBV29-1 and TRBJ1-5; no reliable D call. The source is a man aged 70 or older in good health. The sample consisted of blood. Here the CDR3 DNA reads TGCAGCGTTGGAAATAGCAATCAGCCCCAGCATTTT. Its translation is CSVGNSNQPQHF.